A selection of T cell receptor beta chains follows, all from one sample in a study of shared clonotypes between healthy human individuals. Repertoires were generated with immunoSEQ multiplex PCR, while TCRdb's copy carries only in-frame clones and drops some. This sample carries under 1,100,000 clones, approximately 72% of them seen once, and the ten largest clones take 1.4%. Specimen: memory CD4+ T cells sorted from blood. These receptor sequences come from a man between 18 and 35 years old in good health. The conserved cysteine and the conserved F or W are not part of the CDR3 here.

CDR3 protein,J gene,V gene
ASTTGGNTGELF,TRBJ2-2,TRBV9
ASSVGPGGNQPQH,TRBJ1-5,TRBV19
ASSFLGINQPQH,TRBJ1-5,TRBV11-2
ASRLHSGNTIY,TRBJ1-3,TRBV19
ASSLVGNLDKNIQY,TRBJ2-4,TRBV7-2
ASSPDRSGEAF,TRBJ1-1,TRBV6-5
ASSLDRGYEQY,TRBJ2-7,TRBV7-7
ASSESTGLDTQY,TRBJ2-3,TRBV25-1
ASSLGGDEKLF,TRBJ1-4,TRBV5-4
ASSPGYSPGGYT,TRBJ1-2,TRBV27
SVPSDGLGEQY,TRBJ2-7,TRBV29-1
AGRGGVNSPLH,TRBJ1-6,TRBV2
ASSLRAFGGTDTQY,TRBJ2-3,TRBV9
ASSPRTGHNQPQH,TRBJ1-5,TRBV6-6
ASSAGLAGGINIQY,TRBJ2-4,TRBV19
ASSQRAVENTEAF,TRBJ1-1,TRBV7-9
ASTYPGTYEQY,TRBJ2-7,TRBV6-5
ASSQDMAGYEQY,TRBJ2-7,TRBV4-2
ASSSRAGSGANVLT,TRBJ2-6,TRBV7-2
ASSPGLAGGGSGELF,TRBJ2-2,TRBV5-1
ASSEGGHRVGRANEKLF,TRBJ1-4,TRBV6-1
ASSLLGQGGQF,TRBJ2-1,TRBV11-3
ASSQDGVDGYT,TRBJ1-2,TRBV4-3